A selection of T cell receptor beta chains follows, all from one sample in a study of blood T cell repertoires in COVID-19. Sequencing used immunoSEQ multiplex PCR; TCRdb keeps in-frame clones, though not all of them. The data show approximately 97,000 clones, around 82% seen once. Sequencing was done on a sample of peripheral blood. These TCRs come from a human donor in a cohort sampled during active COVID-19. Both conserved end residues are part of each CDR3. The order of the fields is D gene, V gene, clone size, J gene, CDR3 DNA, CDR3 protein. The D gene is left open where the match is weak. Clone sizes are given selectively: once, few, many, or a class where the clone is expanded.

D: .
V: TRBV5-8
size: .
J: TRBJ2-4
DNA: TGTGCCAGCAGCTTGGGGCAGGGAGCCAAAAACATTCAGTACTTC
CDR3: CASSLGQGAKNIQYF

D: .
V: TRBV7-2
size: .
J: TRBJ2-2
DNA: TGTGCCAGCGAAAGGCTAGCGAACACCGGGGAGCTGTTTTTT
CDR3: CASERLANTGELFF

D: TRBD2
V: TRBV7-3
size: few
J: TRBJ2-1
DNA: TGTGCCAGCAGCTCGACTAGCGGGACCTACAATGAGCAGTTCTTC
CDR3: CASSSTSGTYNEQFF

D: .
V: TRBV3-1/TRBV3-2
size: .
J: TRBJ2-3
DNA: TGTGCCAGCAGCCAAGATCTAGGACAAAGCACAGATACGCAGTATTTT
CDR3: CASSQDLGQSTDTQYF

D: .
V: TRBV27
size: few
J: TRBJ1-2
DNA: TGTGCCAGCAGTTCTCCCGGGAATGGCTACACCTTC
CDR3: CASSSPGNGYTF

D: TRBD2
V: TRBV6-2/TRBV6-3
size: .
J: TRBJ2-3
DNA: TGTGCCAGCAGTCGGACTAGCGGGGGGCCCGGCACAGATACGCAGTATTTT
CDR3: CASSRTSGGPGTDTQYF

D: .
V: TRBV6-6
size: .
J: TRBJ1-5
DNA: TGTGCCAGCAGGAGGACAGCTGATAGCAATCAGCCCCAGCATTTT
CDR3: CASRRTADSNQPQHF

D: .
V: TRBV3-1/TRBV3-2
size: .
J: TRBJ2-1
DNA: TGTGCCAGCAGGAATGGGGGCTCTTCAGGTAGGGAGCAGTTCTTC
CDR3: CASRNGGSSGREQFF

D: TRBD1
V: TRBV5-1
size: .
J: TRBJ1-4
DNA: TGCGCCAGCAGCGGGACAGGGGCAACTAATGAAAAACTGTTTTTT
CDR3: CASSGTGATNEKLFF

D: TRBD2
V: TRBV5-5
size: .
J: TRBJ2-5
DNA: TGTGCCAGCAGCTCTCAGGGACTAGCTAGGGAGACCCAGTACTTC
CDR3: CASSSQGLARETQYF

D: TRBD1
V: TRBV6-6
size: .
J: TRBJ2-1
DNA: TGTGCCAGCAGCCAGGGACAGGGGGGATACAATGAGCAGTTCTTC
CDR3: CASSQGQGGYNEQFF

D: .
V: TRBV2
size: .
J: TRBJ1-1
DNA: TGTGCCAGCAGTTATACCGCAGGGGCATGGACTGAAGCTTTCTTT
CDR3: CASSYTAGAWTEAFF

D: TRBD1
V: TRBV19
size: .
J: TRBJ2-7
DNA: TGTGCCAGCTCTAGTGGGACAGCCCTGTACGAGCAGTACTTC
CDR3: CASSSGTALYEQYF

D: TRBD2
V: TRBV3-1/TRBV3-2
size: .
J: TRBJ2-1
DNA: TGTGCCAGCAGCCAAGATACGGGAGGGGGGAATCAGTTCTTC
CDR3: CASSQDTGGGNQFF

D: .
V: TRBV6-1
size: .
J: TRBJ2-7
DNA: TGTGCCAGCAGTGAACGAACTAGCTCCCCCTACGAGCAGTACTTC
CDR3: CASSERTSSPYEQYF

D: .
V: TRBV11-1
size: .
J: TRBJ2-7
DNA: TGTGCCAGCAGCTTACTTTTTGACAGACCTCCCTACGAGCAGTACTTC
CDR3: CASSLLFDRPPYEQYF

D: TRBD1
V: TRBV19
size: few
J: TRBJ1-2
DNA: TGTGCCAGTAGCCCGGACAGGCATGGCTACACCTTC
CDR3: CASSPDRHGYTF

D: TRBD2
V: TRBV5-1
size: .
J: TRBJ2-3
DNA: TGCGCCAGCAGCTTAGCGGGAGCCTCCACAGATACGCAGTATTTT
CDR3: CASSLAGASTDTQYF

D: .
V: TRBV19
size: .
J: TRBJ2-2
DNA: TGTGCCAGTAGCTCAGGGACCGGGGAGCTGTTTTTT
CDR3: CASSSGTGELFF

D: .
V: TRBV5-6
size: .
J: TRBJ1-5
DNA: TGTGCCAGCAGCCGGACAGCCAATCAGCCCCAGCATTTT
CDR3: CASSRTANQPQHF

D: TRBD1
V: TRBV25-1
size: .
J: TRBJ1-1
DNA: TGTGCCAGCACCCGCACAGGGGGCATACCTGAAGCTTTCTTT
CDR3: CASTRTGGIPEAFF

D: .
V: TRBV12-3/TRBV12-4
size: .
J: TRBJ2-7
DNA: TGTGCCAGCAGCCAATCCGGGATGGTCGAGCAGTACTTC
CDR3: CASSQSGMVEQYF

D: TRBD2
V: TRBV7-9
size: once
J: TRBJ2-3
DNA: TGTGCCAGCAGCTTTATTCCTAGCGGGAGTATGACAGATACGCAGTATTTT
CDR3: CASSFIPSGSMTDTQYF

D: TRBD1
V: TRBV15
size: once
J: TRBJ2-7
DNA: TGTGCCACCAGCAGAGATCGGACAGGGGCCTACGAGCAGTACTTC
CDR3: CATSRDRTGAYEQYF

D: .
V: TRBV7-3
size: .
J: TRBJ2-1
DNA: TGTGCCAGCGCCCTCCAGTCCTACAATGAGCAGTTCTTC
CDR3: CASALQSYNEQFF

D: TRBD2
V: TRBV28
size: few
J: TRBJ2-5
DNA: TGTGCCAGCAGTTTTTCAAGAGCGGGAGGGCAGGAGACCCAGTACTTC
CDR3: CASSFSRAGGQETQYF

D: TRBD2
V: TRBV19
size: .
J: TRBJ2-4
DNA: TGTGCCAGTAGTAGGGGCGCTAGCGGGAAGAAGTACTTC
CDR3: CASSRGASGKKYF

D: .
V: TRBV6-5
size: once
J: TRBJ2-2
DNA: TGTGCCAGCAGTTTGAGCGTGACGTTCCTCACCGGGGAGCTGTTTTTT
CDR3: CASSLSVTFLTGELFF

D: TRBD1
V: TRBV19
size: .
J: TRBJ1-2
DNA: TGTGCCAGTAGTTCATCCGGGACAGGGGGCTTCGGTGGCTACACCTTC
CDR3: CASSSSGTGGFGGYTF

D: TRBD2
V: TRBV9
size: once
J: TRBJ2-1
DNA: TGTGCCAGCAGCGTAGTTAGCGGGAGGTACAATGAGCAGTTCTTC
CDR3: CASSVVSGRYNEQFF

D: .
V: TRBV27
size: once
J: TRBJ1-5
DNA: TGTGCCAGCAGTTTATCGCTAGGGGGGGAGCCCCAGCATTTT
CDR3: CASSLSLGGEPQHF

D: TRBD1
V: TRBV4-2
size: .
J: TRBJ1-2
DNA: TGTGCCAGCAGTGCGACAGGGGGGGACTATGGCTACACCTTC
CDR3: CASSATGGDYGYTF

D: .
V: TRBV11-2
size: .
J: TRBJ2-7
DNA: TGTGCCAGCAGCCCCTTTGGGGCCCTCCCCTCCGAGCAGTACTTC
CDR3: CASSPFGALPSEQYF

D: .
V: TRBV28
size: .
J: TRBJ2-3
DNA: TGTGCCAGCAGTTCCCAGGGGCTAGGTGGGGGAATGGATACGCAGTATTTT
CDR3: CASSSQGLGGGMDTQYF

D: TRBD2
V: TRBV7-3
size: many
J: TRBJ2-1
DNA: TGTGCCAGCAGCTTAGTGCTAGCGGGAGACAATGAGCAGTTCTTC
CDR3: CASSLVLAGDNEQFF

D: .
V: TRBV9
size: .
J: TRBJ1-3
DNA: TGTGCCAGCAGCGTGGACCCCGGGACAGGAAACACCATATATTTT
CDR3: CASSVDPGTGNTIYF

D: .
V: TRBV6-2/TRBV6-3
size: .
J: TRBJ2-2
DNA: TGTGCCAGCAGTTACAGGCTAGTCGGGGCCGGGGAGCTGTTTTTT
CDR3: CASSYRLVGAGELFF

D: TRBD1
V: TRBV6-5
size: .
J: TRBJ1-1
DNA: TGTGCCAGCAGTATGGGCAGGGGGACTGAAGCTTTCTTT
CDR3: CASSMGRGTEAFF

D: TRBD1
V: TRBV19
size: .
J: TRBJ1-5
DNA: TGTGCCAGTAGCGTATTCCCGGGACAGGGGCATCAGCCCCAGCATTTT
CDR3: CASSVFPGQGHQPQHF

D: .
V: TRBV19
size: .
J: TRBJ2-7
DNA: TGTGCCAGTAGTATAGGGCAGGGGTACGAGCAGTACTTC
CDR3: CASSIGQGYEQYF

D: TRBD1
V: TRBV30
size: .
J: TRBJ2-3
DNA: TGTGCCTGGAGGACAGGGGATTTCACAGATACGCAGTATTTT
CDR3: CAWRTGDFTDTQYF

D: .
V: TRBV2
size: .
J: TRBJ1-2
DNA: TGTGCCAGCAGTGAAACGGGGGGACTCTATGGCTACACCTTC
CDR3: CASSETGGLYGYTF

D: TRBD1
V: TRBV6-5
size: .
J: TRBJ1-5
DNA: TGTGCCAGCAGCCGGGACAGGGGGCGAGATCAGCCCCAGCATTTT
CDR3: CASSRDRGRDQPQHF

D: TRBD2
V: TRBV28
size: .
J: TRBJ2-2
DNA: TGTGCCAGCAGTTCACCTAGCGGGAGGGTCTCACGGCCCGGGGAGCTGTTTTTT
CDR3: CASSSPSGRVSRPGELFF